The clone carrying this T cell receptor (beta chain) was seen repeatedly, ten times or more. Its antigen is currently unknown. TCR beta VDJ and CDR3 profiles were obtained from a genomic DNA template. TCRdb analysed the reads with MiXCR anew, one entry per CDR3 protein. The sample yields 55,000 to 60,000 distinct CDR3 sequences, around 60% seen once. In patients chosen for sequencing, flow cytometry had shown CD8+CD57+ cell expansion. The sample comes from a study of CD8+CD57+ T cells in acquired aplastic anemia. Study background: The study obtained an average of about 3.2 ug of DNA from sorted CD4+ and CD8+ cells. Points from the study as a whole: Both patients and controls carried the same twenty-nine CD8+ CDR3 sequences. The study found no significant CD8+ Simpson's diversity difference between patients and controls.

Trimming removed 0 bases at V and 7 bases at J, with 16 bases between. Germline-derived CDR1 and CDR2 are MNHEY and SVGEGT. CDR3 size: 16 residues. Sequenced input: sorted CD4+, CD8+, or CD8+CD57+ T cells (not recorded which) from PBMCs. V and J are TRBV6-2 or TRBV6-3 and TRBJ2-1; possible D gene TRBD2, 6 bases. The TCR was taken from a human donor with aplastic anemia. CDR3 DNA sequence: TGTGCCAGCAGTTACTCGTTTCTAGCGCTGGATAATGAGCAGTTCTTC. It translates to CASSYSFLALDNEQFF.